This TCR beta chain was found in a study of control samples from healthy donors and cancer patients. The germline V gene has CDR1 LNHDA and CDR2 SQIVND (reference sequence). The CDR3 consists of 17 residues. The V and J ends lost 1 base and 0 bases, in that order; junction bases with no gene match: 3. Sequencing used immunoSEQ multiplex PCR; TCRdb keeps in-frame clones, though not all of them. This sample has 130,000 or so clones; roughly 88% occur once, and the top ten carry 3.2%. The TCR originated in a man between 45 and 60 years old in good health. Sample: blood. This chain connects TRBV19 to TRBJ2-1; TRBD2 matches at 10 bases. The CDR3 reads CASSIVSGGPSYNEQFF. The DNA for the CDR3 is TGTGCCAGTAGTATAGTTAGCGGGGGGCCCTCCTACAATGAGCAGTTCTTC.